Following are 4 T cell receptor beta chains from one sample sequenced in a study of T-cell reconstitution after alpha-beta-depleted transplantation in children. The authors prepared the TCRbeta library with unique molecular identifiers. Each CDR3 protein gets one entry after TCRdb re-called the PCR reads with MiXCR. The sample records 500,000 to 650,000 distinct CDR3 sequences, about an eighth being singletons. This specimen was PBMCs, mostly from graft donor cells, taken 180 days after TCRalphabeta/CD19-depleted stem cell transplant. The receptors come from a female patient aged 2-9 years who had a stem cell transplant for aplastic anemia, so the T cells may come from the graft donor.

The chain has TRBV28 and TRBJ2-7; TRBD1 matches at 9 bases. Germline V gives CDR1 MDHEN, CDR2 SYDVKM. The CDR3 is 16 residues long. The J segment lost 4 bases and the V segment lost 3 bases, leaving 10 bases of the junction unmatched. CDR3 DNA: TGTGCCAGCAGTTTCCACTGGGGACAGGGCCAGTACGAGCAGTACTTC. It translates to CASSFHWGQGQYEQYF.

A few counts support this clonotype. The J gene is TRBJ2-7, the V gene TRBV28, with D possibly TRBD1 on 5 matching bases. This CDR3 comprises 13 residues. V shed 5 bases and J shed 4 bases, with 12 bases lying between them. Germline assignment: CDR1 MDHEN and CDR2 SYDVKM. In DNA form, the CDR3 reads TGTGCCAGCAGTAATCGACAGCCTTACGAGCAGTACTTC. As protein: CASSNRQPYEQYF.

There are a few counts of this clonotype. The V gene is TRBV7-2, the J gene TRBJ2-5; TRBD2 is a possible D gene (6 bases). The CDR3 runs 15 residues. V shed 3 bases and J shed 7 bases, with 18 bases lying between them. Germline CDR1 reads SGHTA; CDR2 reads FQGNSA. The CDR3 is CASSLGGSATGTQYF. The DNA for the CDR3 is TGTGCCAGCAGCTTGGGGGGTAGCGCAACGGGGACCCAGTACTTC.

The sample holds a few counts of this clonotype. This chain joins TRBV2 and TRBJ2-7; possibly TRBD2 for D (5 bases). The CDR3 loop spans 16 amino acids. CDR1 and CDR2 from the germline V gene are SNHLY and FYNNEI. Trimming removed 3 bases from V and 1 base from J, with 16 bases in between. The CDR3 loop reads CASSEVGGRRSYEQYF. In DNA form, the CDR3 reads TGTGCCAGCAGTGAGGTTGGCGGGCGGCGATCCTACGAGCAGTACTTC.